These T cell receptor beta chains were read from a single sample in a study of radiotherapy plus CTLA-4 blockade in lung cancer. Profiled with immunoSEQ multiplex PCR; TCRdb holds only in-frame clones, not every one. The repertoire holds 120,000 or so clones, with 85% to 90% as singletons. The sequencing here drew on peripheral blood, taken from a patient treated with radiotherapy plus ipilimumab. These receptors were obtained from a human donor with non-small cell lung cancer that progressed on radiotherapy plus ipilimumab. CDR3s include the opening cysteine and the closing phenylalanine or tryptophan. A D gene is named only where the DNA matches it firmly. The size entry is marked missing in some rows and otherwise reads once, few, many or a size class.

TGTGCCAGCAGTGAAGAGGGGGCGGTAGGTTACCAAGAGACCCAGTACTTC	CASSEEGAVGYQETQYF	TRBJ2-5	TRBD1	TRBV2	NA
TGTGCCAGCAATCCCATCGGGGGAAGTAATCAGCCCCAGCATTTT	CASNPIGGSNQPQHF	TRBJ1-5	NA	TRBV6-5	NA
TGCGCCAGCACCACCTCGACTGATGGTCTCCAAGAGACCCAGTACTTC	CASTTSTDGLQETQYF	TRBJ2-5	NA	TRBV5-1	NA
TGTGCCAGCACACTAGACCCCACCGGGGAGCTGTTTTTT	CASTLDPTGELFF	TRBJ2-2	NA	TRBV6-1	NA
TGTGCCAGTAGTATAGAGGGACGGGGTACGCAGTATTTT	CASSIEGRGTQYF	TRBJ2-3	NA	TRBV19	NA
TGCGCCAGCAGACTCACTGAGACCCAGTACTTC	CASRLTETQYF	TRBJ2-5	NA	TRBV10-2	NA
TGTGCCAGCAGAGACTCCTGGGGGGCCGTCAATCAGCCCCAGCATTTT	CASRDSWGAVNQPQHF	TRBJ1-5	NA	TRBV6-6	NA
TGTGCCAGCAGCTTACTAGCGGGAGCTAATGATACGCAGTATTTT	CASSLLAGANDTQYF	TRBJ2-3	TRBD2	TRBV7-9	once
TGTGCCTGGAGTGAGGGGGAGAGGACTGAAGCTTTCTTT	CAWSEGERTEAFF	TRBJ1-1	NA	TRBV30	NA
TGTGCCAGCAGCGTAGGAGGGTCCCAGTACGAGCAGTACTTC	CASSVGGSQYEQYF	TRBJ2-7	NA	TRBV9	NA
TGTGCCAGCAGTTTCGGACAGGGGGCAAACACTGAAGCTTTCTTT	CASSFGQGANTEAFF	TRBJ1-1	TRBD1	TRBV27	NA
TGTGCCAGCAGCATCCAGGGTACCCAGGGCGAGCAGTACTTC	CASSIQGTQGEQYF	TRBJ2-7	NA	TRBV5-4	NA
TGTGCCAGCAGTGATCTTCAGTTTAGCACAGATACGCAGTATTTT	CASSDLQFSTDTQYF	TRBJ2-3	NA	TRBV27	NA
TGTGCCAGCAGCCCGGGACAGTCTCCCCGCACAGATACGCAGTATTTT	CASSPGQSPRTDTQYF	TRBJ2-3	TRBD1	TRBV9	NA
TGTGCCAGCAGCTTAGTTGTAGTGTGGGGGAGAGCAGATACGCAGTATTTT	CASSLVVVWGRADTQYF	TRBJ2-3	NA	TRBV7-8	NA
TGTGCCAGCAGTAAAAGGGACGGTTACTCCTACGAGCAGTACTTC	CASSKRDGYSYEQYF	TRBJ2-7	NA	TRBV2	few
TGTGCCAGCAGCTTGGCCGGGGGCGCTAGAAACACTGAAGCTTTCTTT	CASSLAGGARNTEAFF	TRBJ1-1	NA	TRBV5-6	NA
TGTGCCAGCTCACCAGGGGGTCAGACCAAAAACATTCAGTACTTC	CASSPGGQTKNIQYF	TRBJ2-4	NA	TRBV18	NA
TGTGCCAGCGCGCCTGGGTCCGAGCAGTTCTTC	CASAPGSEQFF	TRBJ2-1	NA	TRBV6-6	NA
TGTGCCAGCTCACCCGGACAGGGGGCCACTGAAGCTTTCTTT	CASSPGQGATEAFF	TRBJ1-1	TRBD1	TRBV18	NA
TGTGCCAGCAGCTTCTCCGGCACTGAAGCTTTCTTT	CASSFSGTEAFF	TRBJ1-1	NA	TRBV7-9	NA
TGTGCCAGCTCTGGAGGTCAAGAGACCCAGTACTTC	CASSGGQETQYF	TRBJ2-5	NA	TRBV6-6	NA
TGCGCCAGCAGCCAAAGCCCCGTGACAGGGAGCTACGAGCAGTACTTC	CASSQSPVTGSYEQYF	TRBJ2-7	TRBD1	TRBV4-1	NA
TGTGCCAGCTCACCCGGGGAAAGGGGAGCTTTCTTT	CASSPGERGAFF	TRBJ1-1	NA	TRBV18	NA
TGTGCCAGCGTCAGGCAAGGGGGGGTCGGTCAGCCCCAGCATTTT	CASVRQGGVGQPQHF	TRBJ1-5	NA	TRBV2	NA
TGCGCCAGCAGCTTTGGAAGGGACCCTGAAAAACTGTTTTTT	CASSFGRDPEKLFF	TRBJ1-4	NA	TRBV5-1	NA
TGTGCCAGCAGCGAAGCCGGGACTAGCGGTTACGAGCAGTACTTC	CASSEAGTSGYEQYF	TRBJ2-7	TRBD2	TRBV9	NA
TGTGCCAGCACCCCGGGCCGAACCGCACGAGGCACCGGGGAGCTGTTTTTT	CASTPGRTARGTGELFF	TRBJ2-2	NA	TRBV27	NA
TGTGCCAGCAGCTTCGGGATAGAGACAGGGAGGGGCAATCAGCCCCAGCATTTT	CASSFGIETGRGNQPQHF	TRBJ1-5	TRBD1	TRBV5-8	NA
TGTGCCAGTAGTATATATCAGGGCAACTATGGCTACACCTTC	CASSIYQGNYGYTF	TRBJ1-2	NA	TRBV19	NA
TGTGCCAGTAGCCCATGGGGGGACACTGAAGCTTTCTTT	CASSPWGDTEAFF	TRBJ1-1	NA	TRBV19	NA
TGTGCCAGTAGTCCCCGCCAGACGAGCTCCTACAATGAGCAGTTCTTC	CASSPRQTSSYNEQFF	TRBJ2-1	NA	TRBV19	once
TGCAGCGTTGAACTGACAGGGAATGGGCAGCCCCAGCATTTT	CSVELTGNGQPQHF	TRBJ1-5	TRBD1	TRBV29-1	once
TGTGCCAGCAGTTTAGAGTTAAGCACAGATACGCAGTATTTT	CASSLELSTDTQYF	TRBJ2-3	NA	TRBV6-1	NA
TGTGCCAGCACCCGTTTATGGGTGATTAAAAACATTCAGTACTTC	CASTRLWVIKNIQYF	TRBJ2-4	NA	TRBV7-2	NA
TGTGCCACAAGGAAGTTTGGGGAGGTCAAAAACATTCAGTACTTC	CATRKFGEVKNIQYF	TRBJ2-4	NA	TRBV2	once
TGTGCCAGCAGTTCTGACAGGGGCTACGAGCAGTACTTC	CASSSDRGYEQYF	TRBJ2-7	TRBD1	TRBV6-6	NA
TGTGCCAGCGGACTAGCGGGGGACTACGAGCAGTACTTC	CASGLAGDYEQYF	TRBJ2-7	TRBD2	TRBV28	few
TGTGCCAGCACCCCTAGGGGGACAGGGGCCACCGGGGAGCTGTTTTTT	CASTPRGTGATGELFF	TRBJ2-2	TRBD1	TRBV7-2	once
TGTGCCAGCAGTCTCCGGGACAGGGGGCTACAAGAGACCCAGTACTTC	CASSLRDRGLQETQYF	TRBJ2-5	TRBD1	TRBV2	NA
TGTGCCAGCAGCTTGAGGCTGCTAGCGATGAACACTGAAGCTTTCTTT	CASSLRLLAMNTEAFF	TRBJ1-1	NA	TRBV5-6	NA